The 16 T cell receptor beta chains below come from one sample, sequenced in a study of T cells in Graves' hyperthyroidism and ophthalmopathy. From RNA transcripts, TCR beta CDR3 regions were amplified. The primer set for the first-round RT-PCR of the TCR CDR3 was HTBI. TCRdb recomputed calls from the multiplex PCR reads with MiXCR, one row per CDR3 protein. The repertoire holds about 710,000 distinct CDR3 sequences, 16% seen once, with over 7.5% in the top ten. Sequencing was carried out using blood. Receptor source: a man aged 18 to 29 with Graves' hyperthyroidism.

This sequence joins TRBV7-2 and TRBJ2-3; D ambiguous. This CDR3 is 13 amino acids long. The germline gives CDR1 SGHTA, CDR2 FQGNSA. Trimming removed 4 bases from V and 6 bases from J, with 11 bases in between. CDR3 in DNA: TGTGCCAGCAGCTACCCACACGGGGATACGCAGTATTTT. Protein: CASSYPHGDTQYF.

This clonotype came up many times. V and J are TRBV7-9 and TRBJ2-1; 9 bases line up with TRBD2. Per the germline V gene, CDR1 is SEHNR and CDR2 is FQNEAQ (reference sequence). The length of the CDR3 is 18 residues. J lost 7 bases, V lost 4 bases, and 17 bases had no gene match. Here the CDR3 reads CASSSALSGSSMVNEQFF. CDR3 nucleotide sequence: TGTGCCAGCAGCTCCGCCCTTAGCGGGAGTTCTATGGTGAATGAGCAGTTCTTC.

V and J are TRBV20-1 and TRBJ1-5, with a weak D call TRBD1 (5 bases). The V end was cut by 1 base, the J end by 4 bases, with 11 bases between. CDR1 DFQATT and CDR2 SNEGSKA come from the germline V gene (reference sequence). The CDR3 covers 14 residues. The CDR3 sequence: CSARAGSGNQPQHF. As DNA, the CDR3 is TGCAGTGCTAGAGCTGGGTCAGGGAATCAGCCCCAGCATTTT.

This clonotype appeared a few times. The V call is TRBV2, the J call TRBJ2-2; D could derive from TRBD1 or TRBD2 (5 bases each). The CDR3 loop spans 15 amino acids. CDR1 and CDR2 from the germline V gene are SNHLY and FYNNEI. With 3 bases removed from V and 5 bases from J, the gap between germline ends came to 13 bases. In DNA, the CDR3 is TGTGCCAGCAGTGACCACCGTGGGGGAACCGGGGAGCTGTTTTTT. Its protein is CASSDHRGGTGELFF.

This clonotype was picked up many times. The V gene is TRBV5-1, the J gene TRBJ2-7, with TRBD1 identical over 9 bases. The CDR3 has 14 amino acids. Germline CDR1 is SGHRS and CDR2 is YFSETQ. Trimming at V came to 4 bases and at J to 3 bases, leaving 5 bases not matched to a gene. The CDR3: CASSGGQGNYEQYF. CDR3 nucleotides: TGCGCCAGCAGCGGGGGACAGGGAAACTACGAGCAGTACTTC.

This clonotype was found many times. The chain links TRBV2 to TRBJ1-3; D gene unclear. Germline CDR1 reads SNHLY; CDR2 reads FYNNEI. This CDR3 comprises 16 residues. The V end lost 0 bases, the J end lost 8 bases, and 17 bases lay between the germline ends. The CDR3 region is CASSEAGKPLSDTIYF. The CDR3, as DNA: TGTGCCAGCAGTGAAGCTGGCAAACCTCTGAGTGACACCATATATTTT.

In its sample, this clonotype was seen many times. The chain links TRBV7-9 to TRBJ2-7, with D possibly being TRBD2 (6 bases). V lost 1 base to trimming and J lost 2 bases, with 12 bases between them. Germline values: CDR1 SEHNR, CDR2 FQNEAQ (reference sequence). CDR3 length equals 15 residues. The CDR3 DNA reads as TGTGCCAGCAGCTTAGTGGGACTTGGCGCCTACGAGCAGTACTTC. Translation gives CASSLVGLGAYEQYF.

This clonotype was picked up one time. The V call is TRBV11-1, the J call TRBJ1-2; no firm D call. CDR1 and CDR2 from the germline V gene are SGHAT and FQDESV (reference sequence). The CDR3 has 15 amino acids. Trimming removed 2 bases at V and 8 bases at J, with 18 bases between. The CDR3 loop is CASSLYLAPFSGYTF. Here the CDR3 DNA reads TGTGCCAGCAGCTTATATCTGGCACCCTTTTCGGGCTACACCTTC.

The rearrangement joins TRBV27 to TRBJ1-4; D not resolved. Germline V gives CDR1 MNHEY, CDR2 SMNVEV (reference sequence). Between the trimmed V and J ends, which lost 4 bases and 8 bases, there was a span of 11 bases. This CDR3 spans 13 amino acids. The CDR3 nucleotides read TGTGCCAGCAGTTCTGGGCCTGGGGAAAAACTGTTTTTT. Translation: CASSSGPGEKLFF.

In regard to this clonotype: A much larger clone differs by one base, so this may be a read error. The CDR3 sequence is CASMLIQTDFYEQYF. The CDR3 DNA is TGTGCCAGCATGCTCATACAGACAGACTTCTACGAGCAGTACTTC. The chain couples TRBV2 to TRBJ2-7; perhaps TRBD1 as D (5 bases). The CDR3 loop spans 15 amino acids. Germline V gives CDR1 SNHLY, CDR2 FYNNEI. V gave up 7 bases and J gave up 3 bases, with 19 bases separating them.

The J gene is TRBJ2-4, the V gene TRBV3-1; 8 bases line up with TRBD2. V lost 0 bases to trimming and J lost 8 bases; unmatched junction nucleotides: 6. CDR1 is LGHDT, CDR2 YNNKEL, per germline (reference sequence). This CDR3 has 15 amino acids. CDR3 DNA: TGTGCCAGCAGCCAAGATTCTAGCGGGTGGGACATTCAGTACTTC. This encodes CASSQDSSGWDIQYF. Full variable domain (outside the CDR3, taken from reference TRBV3-1 and TRBJ2-4): DTAVSQTPKYLVTQMGNDKSIKCEQNLGHDTMYWYKQDSKKFLKIMFSYNNKELIINETVPNRFSPKSPDKAHLNLHINSLELGDSAVYFCASSQDSSGWDIQYFGAGTRLSVL.

In this sample, this clonotype turned up many times. CDR3 nucleotides: TGTGCCAGCAGTTCCCGGGCCCTTAACTATGGCTACACCTTC. Translation: CASSSRALNYGYTF. This chain connects TRBV27 to TRBJ1-2; D gene unclear. V was pared by 4 bases and J by 1 base, with 10 bases between. CDR3 length: 14 amino acids. Looked up from germline, CDR1 is MNHEY and CDR2 is SMNVEV (reference sequence).

The V and J genes are TRBV10-3 and TRBJ2-2; 11 bases agree with TRBD2. In germline, CDR1 is ENHRY, CDR2 SYGVKD. CDR3 size: 16 residues. Trimming at V came to 6 bases and at J to 0 bases, leaving 3 bases not matched to a gene. The CDR3 here is CAIRRTSGSNTGELFF. DNA of the CDR3: TGTGCCATCAGACGGACTAGCGGGTCGAACACCGGGGAGCTGTTTTTT.

The chain uses TRBV3-1 and TRBJ2-7; possibly TRBD1 or TRBD2 for D (5 bases each). The CDR3 contains 16 residues. The germline CDR1 and CDR2 sequences are LGHDT and YNNKEL (reference sequence). V lost 4 bases and J lost 0, with 16 bases in between. In nucleotides, the CDR3 is TGTGCCAGCAGCCCTGGGCCCGGGACCGCCTCCTACGAGCAGTACTTC. This encodes CASSPGPGTASYEQYF.

This clonotype has more than one count but fewer than ten. This chain links TRBV7-9 with TRBJ2-1; D possibly corresponds to TRBD2 (6 bases). V was pared by 4 bases and J by 7 bases, with 14 bases between. The CDR3 sequence is 14 residues long. CDR1 and CDR2 (germline): SEHNR, FQNEAQ (reference sequence). CDR3 DNA: TGTGCCAGCAGCTCTCCCGGAGGGGTAAATGAGCAGTTCTTC. This gives the protein CASSSPGGVNEQFF.

This clonotype was seen at least ten times. The chain uses TRBV27 and TRBJ2-1; TRBD2 aligns across 7 bases. The V and J ends lost 3 bases and 9 bases, in that order; junction bases with no gene match: 5. The CDR3 loop spans 13 amino acids. Germline CDR1 and CDR2: MNHEY and SMNVEV (reference sequence). The CDR3 protein is CASSFSGRGEQFF. The CDR3 bases are TGTGCCAGCAGTTTCAGTGGGAGGGGTGAGCAGTTCTTC.